Listed here are 3 T cell receptor beta chains from one sample, sequenced in a study of T cells in tuberculosis. TCRdb's table, derived via immunoSEQ multiplex PCR, lists solely in-frame clones and lacks some. Counted here are approximately 28,000 clones, over 90% occurring once; the ten biggest clones make up 4% to 5.5%. What was sequenced was PBMCs. The receptors were gathered from a donor between 10 and 35 years old with latent tuberculosis or without tuberculosis infection.

The rearrangement joins TRBV28 to TRBJ2-3, with 9 bases matching TRBD2. The CDR3 extends over 17 amino acids. Germline V gene sequence: CDR1 MDHEN, CDR2 SYDVKM. Trimming at V came to 4 bases and at J to 0 bases, leaving 8 bases not matched to a gene. The CDR3 protein is CASSSWRGGASTDTQYF. The CDR3 DNA reads TGTGCCAGCAGTTCCTGGCGGGGGGGAGCTAGCACAGATACGCAGTATTTT.

This chain connects TRBV20-1 to TRBJ2-7; D not certain. The length of the CDR3 is 10 residues. Trimming pared 4 bases from V and 3 bases from J, leaving 4 bases between. From germline, CDR1 is DFQATT and CDR2 SNEGSKA (reference sequence). The CDR3 nucleotides are TGCAGTGCTATGTACTACGAGCAGTACTTC. Its protein product is CSAMYYEQYF.

The chain has TRBV27 and TRBJ1-3, with a tentative D call TRBD1 (5 bases). CDR1 is MNHEY and CDR2 is SMNVEV in the germline V gene (reference sequence). This CDR3 region has 15 residues. The germline V and J ends were trimmed by 4 bases and 2 bases, with 12 bases remaining between them. CDR3 nucleotide sequence: TGTGCCAGCAGTTGGGGCAGGGCCCCTGGAAACACCATATATTTT. Encoded protein: CASSWGRAPGNTIYF.